A selection of T cell receptor beta chains follows, all from one sample in a study of CD4 T cells in relation to SARS-CoV-2 and coronaviruses. Antigens of these TCRs are unknown. TCRdb's copy holds only in-frame clones and misses some; the assay was immunoSEQ multiplex PCR. The repertoire has 22,000 or so clones, 55% to 75% of them found once; the top ten carry roughly 20%. Source material: CD4+ T cells from PBMCs, cultured in vitro. These receptors all stem from a human donor in good health. Both conserved end residues are part of each CDR3. The order of the fields is D gene, V gene, clone size, J gene, CDR3 protein, CDR3 DNA. D genes are given only for firm matches. Clone size is not always given. Where it is, it says once, few, many or a class for expanded clones.

D: TRBD1; V: TRBV18; size: once; J: TRBJ1-1; CDR3: CASSPVETGKTEAFF; DNA: TGTGCCAGCTCACCGGTTGAGACAGGGAAGACTGAAGCTTTCTTT
D: -; V: TRBV27; size: few; J: TRBJ2-1; CDR3: CASSLAGVHEQFF; DNA: TGTGCCAGCAGTTTAGCAGGGGTCCACGAGCAGTTCTTC
D: TRBD2; V: TRBV11-2; size: -; J: TRBJ2-3; CDR3: CASSSRRIGGRKDTQYF; DNA: TGTGCCAGCAGCTCAAGGCGAATAGGCGGGAGAAAAGATACGCAGTATTTT
D: -; V: TRBV7-3; size: -; J: TRBJ2-2; CDR3: CASSPPVGGATGELFF; DNA: TGTGCCAGCAGCCCTCCCGTGGGGGGGGCCACCGGGGAGCTGTTTTTT
D: -; V: TRBV6-4; size: -; J: TRBJ2-3; CDR3: CASPDRPPSTDTQYF; DNA: TGTGCCAGCCCCGACAGACCCCCTAGCACAGATACGCAGTATTTT
D: TRBD2; V: TRBV29-1; size: -; J: TRBJ2-1; CDR3: CSVEKLADLLRNEQFF; DNA: TGCAGCGTTGAGAAACTAGCGGACCTACTTCGGAATGAGCAGTTCTTC
D: -; V: TRBV4-3; size: -; J: TRBJ1-3; CDR3: CASSQAQGYGNTIYF; DNA: TGCGCCAGCAGCCAAGCTCAGGGGTATGGAAACACCATATATTTT
D: -; V: TRBV30; size: -; J: TRBJ2-1; CDR3: CACEQGGNEQFF; DNA: TGTGCCTGCGAACAGGGAGGGAATGAGCAGTTCTTC
D: -; V: TRBV5-1; size: once; J: TRBJ2-5; CDR3: CASSGGETQYF; DNA: TGCGCCAGCAGCGGAGGAGAGACCCAGTACTTC
D: -; V: TRBV5-5; size: -; J: TRBJ2-1; CDR3: CASSARGNEQFF; DNA: TGTGCCAGCAGCGCCAGGGGCAATGAGCAGTTCTTC
D: TRBD2; V: TRBV3-1/TRBV3-2; size: -; J: TRBJ2-2; CDR3: CASSQDLGLAGEPGELFF; DNA: TGTGCCAGCAGCCAAGATCTCGGGCTAGCGGGAGAACCCGGGGAGCTGTTTTTT
D: -; V: TRBV28; size: -; J: TRBJ1-5; CDR3: CASSVPRFGQPQHF; DNA: TGTGCCAGCAGCGTGCCAAGGTTCGGGCAGCCCCAGCATTTT
D: -; V: TRBV4-2; size: -; J: TRBJ2-2; CDR3: CASSQEPRRSGGGGELFF; DNA: TGTGCCAGCAGCCAAGAGCCCAGACGTAGTGGGGGAGGTGGGGAGCTGTTTTTT
D: TRBD1; V: TRBV4-3; size: once; J: TRBJ1-5; CDR3: CASSQDVGGQGAYGPQHF; DNA: TGCGCCAGCAGCCAAGACGTGGGGGGACAGGGGGCTTATGGGCCCCAGCATTTT
D: TRBD1; V: TRBV7-2; size: once; J: TRBJ1-2; CDR3: CASSYRTGSGSNYGYTF; DNA: TGTGCCAGCAGCTATCGGACAGGGAGCGGGTCCAACTATGGCTACACCTTC
D: TRBD1; V: TRBV6-5; size: -; J: TRBJ1-5; CDR3: CASSYSDRGPPQPQHF; DNA: TGTGCCAGCAGTTACTCAGACAGGGGGCCCCCTCAGCCCCAGCATTTT
D: TRBD2; V: TRBV7-2; size: -; J: TRBJ2-7; CDR3: CASSLGLAGIYEQYF; DNA: TGTGCCAGCAGCTTAGGTCTAGCGGGAATCTACGAGCAGTACTTC
D: -; V: TRBV20-1; size: -; J: TRBJ2-1; CDR3: CSAVYNEQFF; DNA: TGCAGTGCTGTCTACAATGAGCAGTTCTTC
D: -; V: TRBV3-1/TRBV3-2; size: -; J: TRBJ1-1; CDR3: CASSQGTTMNTEAFF; DNA: TGTGCCAGCAGCCAAGGGACAACAATGAACACTGAAGCTTTCTTT
D: TRBD1; V: TRBV7-2; size: few; J: TRBJ1-2; CDR3: CASSSGQGQYGYTF; DNA: TGTGCCAGCAGCTCAGGACAGGGACAGTATGGCTACACCTTC
D: -; V: TRBV30; size: few; J: TRBJ1-2; CDR3: CAWSFPNQGYYGYTF; DNA: TGTGCCTGGAGTTTTCCAAATCAGGGGTACTATGGCTACACCTTC
D: TRBD1; V: TRBV4-3; size: -; J: TRBJ1-4; CDR3: CASSQDLTGVNEKLFF; DNA: TGCGCCAGCAGCCAAGACCTGACAGGGGTGAATGAAAAACTGTTTTTT
D: -; V: TRBV29-1; size: once; J: TRBJ1-1; CDR3: CSVSRGAEAFF; DNA: TGCAGCGTTAGCAGGGGTGCTGAAGCTTTCTTT
D: -; V: TRBV2; size: -; J: TRBJ2-3; CDR3: CASREGPDTQYF; DNA: TGTGCCAGCAGGGAGGGACCAGATACGCAGTATTTT
D: -; V: TRBV19; size: -; J: TRBJ1-5; CDR3: CASSIVGDQPQHF; DNA: TGTGCCAGTAGTATAGTTGGGGATCAGCCCCAGCATTTT
D: -; V: TRBV5-1; size: -; J: TRBJ2-5; CDR3: CASSLAGGIETQYF; DNA: TGCGCCAGCAGCTTGGCTGGGGGAATAGAGACCCAGTACTTC
D: -; V: TRBV5-1; size: -; J: TRBJ2-5; CDR3: CASSFTGLQETQYF; DNA: TGCGCCAGCAGCTTCACAGGGTTGCAAGAGACCCAGTACTTC
D: -; V: TRBV21-1; size: -; J: TRBJ1-1; CDR3: CASNLRRQDKLNTEAFF; DNA: TGTGCCAGCAATCTTCGCCGCCAGGACAAATTGAACACTGAAGCTTTCTTT
D: TRBD1; V: TRBV7-9; size: -; J: TRBJ2-7; CDR3: CASSGTGYEQYF; DNA: TGTGCCAGCAGCGGGACAGGGTACGAGCAGTACTTC
D: -; V: TRBV29-1; size: -; J: TRBJ1-4; CDR3: CSVASRGNEKLFF; DNA: TGCAGCGTTGCCTCCAGGGGTAATGAAAAACTGTTTTTT
D: -; V: TRBV5-6; size: few; J: TRBJ1-2; CDR3: CASSLGGVDYGYTF; DNA: TGTGCCAGCAGCTTGGGCGGGGTTGACTATGGCTACACCTTC
D: -; V: TRBV29-1; size: -; J: TRBJ1-5; CDR3: CSVAGLGGGGQYGDQPQHF; DNA: TGCAGCGTTGCCGGGTTAGGAGGGGGTGGACAGTACGGCGATCAGCCCCAGCATTTT
D: -; V: TRBV11-2; size: -; J: TRBJ1-1; CDR3: CASSFDRNTEAFF; DNA: TGTGCCAGCAGCTTTGACAGGAACACTGAAGCTTTCTTT
D: -; V: TRBV19; size: once; J: TRBJ1-2; CDR3: CASSLGGTRDYGYTF; DNA: TGTGCCAGTAGTCTTGGAGGGACACGGGACTATGGCTACACCTTC
D: -; V: TRBV27; size: once; J: TRBJ1-1; CDR3: CASSFSGGDTEAFF; DNA: TGTGCCAGCAGTTTTTCCGGGGGGGACACTGAAGCTTTCTTT
D: -; V: TRBV28; size: -; J: TRBJ1-1; CDR3: CASSLRLNTEAFF; DNA: TGTGCCAGCAGTTTAAGACTGAACACTGAAGCTTTCTTT
D: -; V: TRBV7-6; size: -; J: TRBJ2-2; CDR3: CASSLEQGGPGELFF; DNA: TGTGCCAGCAGCTTAGAACAGGGAGGGCCCGGGGAGCTGTTTTTT
D: TRBD1; V: TRBV2; size: -; J: TRBJ1-2; CDR3: CASLPGQAGGYTF; DNA: TGTGCCAGTCTTCCGGGACAGGCTGGGGGCTACACCTTC
D: -; V: TRBV3-1/TRBV3-2; size: -; J: TRBJ1-5; CDR3: CASSQDRQGSNQPQHF; DNA: TGTGCCAGCAGCCAAGATCGGCAGGGAAGCAATCAGCCCCAGCATTTT
D: -; V: TRBV6-2/TRBV6-3; size: -; J: TRBJ2-5; CDR3: CASSRQETQYF; DNA: TGTGCCAGCAGCCGACAAGAGACCCAGTACTTC
D: TRBD1; V: TRBV18; size: -; J: TRBJ1-2; CDR3: CASSPPGQGFYGYTF; DNA: TGTGCCAGCTCACCACCGGGACAGGGATTCTATGGCTACACCTTC